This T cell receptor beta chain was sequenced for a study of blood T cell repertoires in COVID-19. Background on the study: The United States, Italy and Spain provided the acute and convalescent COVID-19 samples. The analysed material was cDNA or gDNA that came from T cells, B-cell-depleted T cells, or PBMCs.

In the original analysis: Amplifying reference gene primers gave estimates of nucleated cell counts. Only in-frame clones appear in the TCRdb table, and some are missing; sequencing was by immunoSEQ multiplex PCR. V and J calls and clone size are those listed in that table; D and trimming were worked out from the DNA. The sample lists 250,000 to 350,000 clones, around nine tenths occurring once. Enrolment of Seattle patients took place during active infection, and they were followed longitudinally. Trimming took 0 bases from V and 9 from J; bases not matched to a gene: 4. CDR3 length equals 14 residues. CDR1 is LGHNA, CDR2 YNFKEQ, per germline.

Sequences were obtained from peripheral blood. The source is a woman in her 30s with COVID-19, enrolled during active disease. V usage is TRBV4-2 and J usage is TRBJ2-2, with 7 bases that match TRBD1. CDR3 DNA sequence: TGTGCCAGCAGCCAAGATCCCAGGGGGTGGGAGCTGTTTTTT. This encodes CASSQDPRGWELFF.